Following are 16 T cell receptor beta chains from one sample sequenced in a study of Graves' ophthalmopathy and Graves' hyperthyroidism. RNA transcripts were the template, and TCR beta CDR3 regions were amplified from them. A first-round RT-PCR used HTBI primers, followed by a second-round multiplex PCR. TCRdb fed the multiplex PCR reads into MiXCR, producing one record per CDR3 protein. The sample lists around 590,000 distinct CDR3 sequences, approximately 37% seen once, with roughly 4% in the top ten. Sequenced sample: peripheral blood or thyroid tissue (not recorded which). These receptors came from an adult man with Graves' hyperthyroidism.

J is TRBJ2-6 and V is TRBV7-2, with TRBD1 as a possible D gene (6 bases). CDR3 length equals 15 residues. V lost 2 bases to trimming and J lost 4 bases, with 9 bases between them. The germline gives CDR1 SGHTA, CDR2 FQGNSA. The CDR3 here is CASSLQGYGANVLTF. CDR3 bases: TGTGCCAGCAGCTTACAGGGGTACGGGGCCAACGTCCTGACTTTC. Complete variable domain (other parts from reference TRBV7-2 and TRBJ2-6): GAGVSQSPSNKVTEKGKDVELRCDPISGHTALYWYRQSLGQGLEFLIYFQGNSAPDKSGLPSDRFSAERTGGSVSTLTIQRTQQEDSAVYLCASSLQGYGANVLTFGAGSRLTVL.

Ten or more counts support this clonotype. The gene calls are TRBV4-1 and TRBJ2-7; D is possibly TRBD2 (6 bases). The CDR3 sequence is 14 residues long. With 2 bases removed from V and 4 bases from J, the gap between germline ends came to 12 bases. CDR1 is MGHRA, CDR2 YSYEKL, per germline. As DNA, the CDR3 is TGCGCCAGCAGCCAACAAGGGACTCAATACGAGCAGTACTTC. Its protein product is CASSQQGTQYEQYF.

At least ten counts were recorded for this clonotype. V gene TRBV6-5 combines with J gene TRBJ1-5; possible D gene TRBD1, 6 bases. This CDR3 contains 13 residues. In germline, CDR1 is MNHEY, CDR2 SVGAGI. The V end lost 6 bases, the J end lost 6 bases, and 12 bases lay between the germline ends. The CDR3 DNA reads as TGTGCCAGCAGCTCAGCACAGGGTCAGCCCCAGCATTTT. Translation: CASSSAQGQPQHF.

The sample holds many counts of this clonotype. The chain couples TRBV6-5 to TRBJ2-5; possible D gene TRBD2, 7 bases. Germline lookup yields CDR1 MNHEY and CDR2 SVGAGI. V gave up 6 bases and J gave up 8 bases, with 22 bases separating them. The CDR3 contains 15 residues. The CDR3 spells CASRVPGRGRVTQYF. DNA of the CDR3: TGTGCCAGCAGGGTCCCAGGGAGGGGGAGAGTAACCCAGTACTTC.

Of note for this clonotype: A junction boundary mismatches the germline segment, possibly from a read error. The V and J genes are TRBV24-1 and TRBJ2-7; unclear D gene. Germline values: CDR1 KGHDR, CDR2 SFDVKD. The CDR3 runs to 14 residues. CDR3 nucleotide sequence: TGTGCCAGCAGTTTATTCCGGCTTTCCTACGAGCAGTACTTC. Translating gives CASSLFRLSYEQYF.

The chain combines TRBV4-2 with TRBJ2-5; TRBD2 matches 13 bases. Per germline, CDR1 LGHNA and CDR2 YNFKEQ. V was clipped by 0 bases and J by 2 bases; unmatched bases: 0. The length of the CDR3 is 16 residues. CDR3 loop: CASSQELAGGQETQYF. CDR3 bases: TGTGCCAGCAGCCAAGAACTAGCGGGAGGGCAAGAGACCCAGTACTTC.

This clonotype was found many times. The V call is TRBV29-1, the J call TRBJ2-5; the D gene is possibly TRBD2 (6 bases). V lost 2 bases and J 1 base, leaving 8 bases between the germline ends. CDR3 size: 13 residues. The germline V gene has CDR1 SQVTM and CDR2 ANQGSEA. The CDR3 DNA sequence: TGCAGCGTTGAACTAGCGACCCAAGAGACCCAGTACTTC. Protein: CSVELATQETQYF.

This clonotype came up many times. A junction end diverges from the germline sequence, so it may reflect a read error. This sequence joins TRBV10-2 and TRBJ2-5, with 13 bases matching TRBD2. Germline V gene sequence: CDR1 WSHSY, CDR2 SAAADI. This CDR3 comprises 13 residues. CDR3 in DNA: TGTGCCAGCAGACTAGCGGGGGGAGAGACCCAGTACTTC. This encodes CASRLAGGETQYF.

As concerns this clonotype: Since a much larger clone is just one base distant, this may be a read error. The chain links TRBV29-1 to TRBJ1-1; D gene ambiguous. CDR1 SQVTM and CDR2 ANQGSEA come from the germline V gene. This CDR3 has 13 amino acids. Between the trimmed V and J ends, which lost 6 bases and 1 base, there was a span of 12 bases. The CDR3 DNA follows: TGCAGCGTCCTTCTCGCGAGGAACACTGAAGCTTTCTTT. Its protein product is CSVLLARNTEAFF.

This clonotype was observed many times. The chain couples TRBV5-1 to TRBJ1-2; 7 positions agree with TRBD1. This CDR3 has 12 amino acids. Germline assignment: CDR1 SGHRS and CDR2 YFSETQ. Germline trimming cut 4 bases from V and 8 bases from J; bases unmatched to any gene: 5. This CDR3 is CASSQGTAGYTF. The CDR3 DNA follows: TGCGCCAGCAGCCAGGGGACAGCGGGCTACACCTTC. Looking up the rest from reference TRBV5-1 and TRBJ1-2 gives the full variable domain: KAGVTQTPRYLIKTRGQQVTLSCSPISGHRSVSWYQQTPGQGLQFLFEYFSETQRNKGNFPGRFSGRQFSNSRSEMNVSTLELGDSALYLCASSQGTAGYTFGSGTRLTVV.

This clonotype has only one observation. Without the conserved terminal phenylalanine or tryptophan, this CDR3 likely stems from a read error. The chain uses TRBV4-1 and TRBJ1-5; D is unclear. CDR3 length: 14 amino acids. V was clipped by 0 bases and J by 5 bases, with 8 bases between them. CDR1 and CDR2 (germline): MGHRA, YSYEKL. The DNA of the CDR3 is TGCGCCAGCAGCCAAGAGTTTGGGGATCAGCCCCAGCATTCT. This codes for CASSQEFGDQPQHS.

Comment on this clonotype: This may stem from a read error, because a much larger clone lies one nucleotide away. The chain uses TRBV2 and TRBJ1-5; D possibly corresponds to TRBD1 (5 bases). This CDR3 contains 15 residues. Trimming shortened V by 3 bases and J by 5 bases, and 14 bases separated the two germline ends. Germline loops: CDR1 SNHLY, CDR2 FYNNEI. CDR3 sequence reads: CASSEGLGVYQPQHF. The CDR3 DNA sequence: TGTGCCAGCAGTGAGGGACTGGGGGTTTATCAGCCCCAGCATTTT.

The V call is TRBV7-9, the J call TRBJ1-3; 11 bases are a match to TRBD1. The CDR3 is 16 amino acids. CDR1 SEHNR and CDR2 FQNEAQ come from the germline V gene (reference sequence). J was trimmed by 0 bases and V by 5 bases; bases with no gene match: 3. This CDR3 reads CASSTGTGGSGNTIYF. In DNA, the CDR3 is TGTGCCAGCAGCACCGGGACAGGGGGCTCTGGAAACACCATATATTTT. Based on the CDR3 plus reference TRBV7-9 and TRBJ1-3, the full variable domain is DTGVSQNPRHKITKRGQNVTFRCDPISEHNRLYWYRQTLGQGPEFLTYFQNEAQLEKSRLLSDRFSAERPKGSFSTLEIQRTEQGDSAMYLCASSTGTGGSGNTIYFGEGSWLTVV.

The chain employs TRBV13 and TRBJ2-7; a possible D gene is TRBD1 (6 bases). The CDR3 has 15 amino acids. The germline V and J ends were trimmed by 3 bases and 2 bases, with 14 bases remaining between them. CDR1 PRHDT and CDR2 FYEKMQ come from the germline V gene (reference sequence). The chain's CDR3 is CASSLGRGGPYEQYF. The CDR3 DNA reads TGTGCCAGCAGCTTGGGCAGGGGTGGACCCTACGAGCAGTACTTC. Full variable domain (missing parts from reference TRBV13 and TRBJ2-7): AAGVIQSPRHLIKEKRETATLKCYPIPRHDTVYWYQQGPGQDPQFLISFYEKMQSDKGSIPDRFSAQQFSDYHSELNMSSLELGDSALYFCASSLGRGGPYEQYFGPGTRLTVT.

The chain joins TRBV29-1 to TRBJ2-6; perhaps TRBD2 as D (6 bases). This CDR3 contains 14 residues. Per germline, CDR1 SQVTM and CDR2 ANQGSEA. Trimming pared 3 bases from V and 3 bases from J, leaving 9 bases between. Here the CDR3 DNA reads TGCAGCGTTGACGGGAGTTATGGGGCCAACGTCCTGACTTTC. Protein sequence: CSVDGSYGANVLTF.

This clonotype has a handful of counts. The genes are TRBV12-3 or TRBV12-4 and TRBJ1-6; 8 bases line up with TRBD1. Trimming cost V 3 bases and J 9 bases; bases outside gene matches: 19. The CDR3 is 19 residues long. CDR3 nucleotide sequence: TGTGCCAGCAGTTTGATTCAGGGGGCCTCTACCTTAGGATCTTCACCCCTCCACTTT. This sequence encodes CASSLIQGASTLGSSPLHF.